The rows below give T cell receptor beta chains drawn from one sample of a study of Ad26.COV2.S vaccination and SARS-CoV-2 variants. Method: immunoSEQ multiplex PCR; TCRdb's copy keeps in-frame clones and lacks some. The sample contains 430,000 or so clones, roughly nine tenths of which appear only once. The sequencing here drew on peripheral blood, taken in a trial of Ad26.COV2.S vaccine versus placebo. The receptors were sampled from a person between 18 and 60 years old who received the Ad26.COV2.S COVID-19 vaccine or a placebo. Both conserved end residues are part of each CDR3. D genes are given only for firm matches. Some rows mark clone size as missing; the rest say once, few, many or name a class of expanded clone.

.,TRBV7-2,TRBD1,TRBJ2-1,TGTGCCAGCAGCTCTTACGTTCGGACAGGGAGACTGTTCTTC,CASSSYVRTGRLFF
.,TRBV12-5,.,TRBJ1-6,TGTGCTAGTGGTCTACTGTCTGGCTCCTATAATTCACCCCTCCACTTT,CASGLLSGSYNSPLHF
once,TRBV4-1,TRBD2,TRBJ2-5,TGCGCCAGCAGCCAAGATGCCGTGCGAACCTTAGCGGGGGTGAAAGAGACCCAGTACTTC,CASSQDAVRTLAGVKETQYF
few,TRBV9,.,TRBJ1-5,TGTGCCAGCAGCCCGGGCACCATTTATCAGCCCCAGCATTTT,CASSPGTIYQPQHF
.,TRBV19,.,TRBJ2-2,TGTGCCAGTAGTATGCGGACGAGGCAGGCCGGGGAGCTGTTTTTT,CASSMRTRQAGELFF
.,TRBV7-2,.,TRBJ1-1,TGTGCCAGCAGCTTTTCCGGGGACACTGAAGCTTTCTTT,CASSFSGDTEAFF
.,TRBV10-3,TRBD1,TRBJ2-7,TGTGCCGCCTCCCTCTACAGGGGGGCCTACGAGCAGTACTTC,CAASLYRGAYEQYF
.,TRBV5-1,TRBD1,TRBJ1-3,TGCGCCAGCAGCCCGGGACAGGGGGCGCCGTCCGGAAACACCATATATTTT,CASSPGQGAPSGNTIYF
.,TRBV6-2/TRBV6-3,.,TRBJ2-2,TGTGCCAGCAGTTCAGCGAATACATACAGGAACACCGGGGAGCTGTTTTTT,CASSSANTYRNTGELFF
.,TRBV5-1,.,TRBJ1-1,TGCGCCAGCAGCTTGGGGGCCAGGGAAAAAGCTGAAGCTTTCTTT,CASSLGAREKAEAFF
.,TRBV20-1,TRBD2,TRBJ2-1,TGCAGTGCTAGTCCTACTAGCGGGAGGGTTAGGTCCTACAATGAGCAGTTCTTC,CSASPTSGRVRSYNEQFF
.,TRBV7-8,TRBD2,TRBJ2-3,TGTGCCAGCAGACTAGCGGGGGACTCAGATACGCAGTATTTT,CASRLAGDSDTQYF
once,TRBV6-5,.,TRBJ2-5,TGTGCCAGCAGTTGGGGAGAGACCCAGTACTTC,CASSWGETQYF
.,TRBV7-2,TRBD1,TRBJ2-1,TGTGCCAGCAGTCCCGGGACAGCCTCCTACAATGAGCAGTTCTTC,CASSPGTASYNEQFF
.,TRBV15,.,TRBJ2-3,TGTGCCACCAGCAGAGCTCAGTCCCTGAGGGGTACGCAGTATTTT,CATSRAQSLRGTQYF
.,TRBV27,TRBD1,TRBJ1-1,TGTGCCAGCACCCAAGGGGGCTGGGGCACTGAAGCTTTCTTT,CASTQGGWGTEAFF
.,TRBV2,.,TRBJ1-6,TGTGCCAGCAGCAGCCGGGGCCTAAATTCACCCCTCCACTTT,CASSSRGLNSPLHF
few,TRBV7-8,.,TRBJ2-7,TGTGCCAGCAGCTTAGGTGGGAGAGTCTACGAGCAGTACTTC,CASSLGGRVYEQYF
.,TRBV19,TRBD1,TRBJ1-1,TGTGCCAGTTCGGAGGGGGCGCGTGCTGAAGCTTTCTTT,CASSEGARAEAFF
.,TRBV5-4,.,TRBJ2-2,TGTGCCAGCAGCTTCTCTCAGGGAACCACCGGGGAGCTGTTTTTT,CASSFSQGTTGELFF
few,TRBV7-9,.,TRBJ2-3,TGTGCCAGCAGCTTAGCCACAGATACGCAGTATTTT,CASSLATDTQYF
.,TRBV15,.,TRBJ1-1,TGTGCCACCAGCAGAGATAACAGGGTGAACCCCCGAGGAGCTTTCTTT,CATSRDNRVNPRGAFF
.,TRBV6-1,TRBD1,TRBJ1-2,TGTGCCAGCAGTGCAGCGACAGGGAGCTACTATGGCTACACCTTC,CASSAATGSYYGYTF